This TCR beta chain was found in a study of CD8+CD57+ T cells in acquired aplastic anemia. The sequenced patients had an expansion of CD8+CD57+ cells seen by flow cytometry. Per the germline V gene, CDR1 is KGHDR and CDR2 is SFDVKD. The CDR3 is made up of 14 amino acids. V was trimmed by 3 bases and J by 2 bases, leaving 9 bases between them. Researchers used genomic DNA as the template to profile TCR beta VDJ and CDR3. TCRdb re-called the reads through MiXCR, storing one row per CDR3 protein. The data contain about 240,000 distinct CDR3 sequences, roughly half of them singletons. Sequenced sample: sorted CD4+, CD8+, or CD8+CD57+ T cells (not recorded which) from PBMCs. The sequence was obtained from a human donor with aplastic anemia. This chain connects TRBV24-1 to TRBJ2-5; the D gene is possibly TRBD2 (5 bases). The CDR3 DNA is TGTGCCACCAGTGATCCGGGATATCAAGAGACCCAGTACTTC. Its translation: CATSDPGYQETQYF.